These 31 T cell receptor beta chains came from one sample sequenced in a study of blood T cell repertoires in COVID-19. Some clones are missing from TCRdb's copy, which holds only in-frame ones; the method was immunoSEQ multiplex PCR. The sample holds 100,000 or so clones; approximately 80% are singletons and the top ten take 15% to 17%. Sequencing was done on a sample of peripheral blood. Source of these receptors: a woman of 80 years or more with acute or convalescent COVID-19.

The rearrangement joins TRBV19 to TRBJ2-3; 7 bases align to TRBD2. Germline V gives CDR1 LNHDA, CDR2 SQIVND (reference sequence). The CDR3 extends over 14 amino acids. J gave up 5 bases and V 4 bases, and 6 bases lay outside the gene matches. In DNA, the CDR3 is TGTGCCAGTAGTAGTCAGCGGGATCGAGATACGCAGTATTTT. This translates into CASSSQRDRDTQYF.

The chain uses TRBV18 and TRBJ2-6; 7 nucleotides agree with TRBD1. The CDR3 consists of 17 residues. CDR1 and CDR2 (germline): KGHSH, LQKENI. Trimming took 6 bases from V and 2 from J; bases not matched to a gene: 10. The CDR3 protein is CASSYTGDLTGANVLTF. CDR3 sequence (DNA): TGTGCCAGCTCCTATACAGGGGATCTAACTGGGGCCAACGTCCTGACTTTC.

The chain uses TRBV19 and TRBJ2-3; D is unresolved. The germline CDR1 and CDR2 sequences are LNHDA and SQIVND (reference sequence). V lost 3 bases, J lost 2 bases, and 6 bases lay in between. This CDR3 is 13 amino acids long. CDR3 loop: CASSMSFTDTQYF. The CDR3 nucleotides read TGTGCCAGTAGTATGAGCTTCACAGATACGCAGTATTTT.

In its sample, this clone was seen a few times. V and J are TRBV5-1 and TRBJ1-4; D not certain. Looked up from germline, CDR1 is SGHRS and CDR2 is YFSETQ. V was trimmed by 0 bases and J by 9 bases, leaving 12 bases between them. The CDR3 totals 14 residues. In DNA, the CDR3 is TGCGCCAGCAGCTTGGCCGGAGGAGACAAAAAACTGTTTTTT. Amino acid sequence: CASSLAGGDKKLFF. The variable domain in full, completed from reference TRBV5-1 and TRBJ1-4, reads KAGVTQTPRYLIKTRGQQVTLSCSPISGHRSVSWYQQTPGQGLQFLFEYFSETQRNKGNFPGRFSGRQFSNSRSEMNVSTLELGDSALYLCASSLAGGDKKLFFGSGTQLSVL.

The chain links TRBV7-8 to TRBJ1-2; D perhaps matches TRBD1 (5 bases). Deletions cut 5 bases from V and 8 bases from J, with 21 bases between. This CDR3 is 15 amino acids long. Germline values: CDR1 SGHVS, CDR2 FQNEAQ. The CDR3 loop is CASSAPGTTTVGYTF. CDR3 nucleotides: TGTGCCAGCAGCGCACCCGGGACTACAACTGTGGGCTACACCTTC. The whole variable domain, remainder taken from reference TRBV7-8 and TRBJ1-2, is GAGVSQSPRYKVAKRGQDVALRCDPISGHVSLFWYQQALGQGPEFLTYFQNEAQLDKSGLPSDRFFAERPEGSVSTLKIQRTQQEDSAVYLCASSAPGTTTVGYTFGSGTRLTVV.

This chain connects TRBV5-1 to TRBJ1-5; 8 bases map to TRBD1. CDR3 size: 14 residues. Germline V gene data show CDR1 as SGHRS and CDR2 as YFSETQ. V was clipped by 2 bases and J by 4 bases; unmatched bases: 2. The CDR3 bases are TGCGCCAGCAGCTTTGGACAGGGTAATCAGCCCCAGCATTTT. Its protein is CASSFGQGNQPQHF.

The chain couples TRBV5-1 to TRBJ2-7, with 9 bases fitting TRBD2. The V gene end was trimmed by 4 bases and the J gene end by 6 bases; junction bases not matched to a gene: 11. This CDR3 is 15 amino acids long. Germline CDR1 reads SGHRS; CDR2 reads YFSETQ. CDR3 in amino acids: CASSRSVAGVREQYF. CDR3 bases: TGCGCCAGCAGCCGGAGTGTAGCGGGAGTTCGCGAGCAGTACTTC.

The rearrangement links TRBV5-1 to TRBJ2-7; TRBD2 matches 7 bases. Germline V gene sequence: CDR1 SGHRS, CDR2 YFSETQ. CDR3 length: 13 residues. V dropped 2 bases and J dropped 3; count of bases not matched to a gene: 2. CDR3 amino acids: CASSFRGDYEQYF. The DNA for the CDR3 is TGCGCCAGCAGCTTTCGGGGGGACTACGAGCAGTACTTC.

This chain joins TRBV2 and TRBJ1-1; D remains unclear. CDR1 is SNHLY, CDR2 FYNNEI, per germline. CDR3 length equals 15 residues. V dropped 0 bases and J dropped 1 base, with 9 bases sitting between them. The CDR3 bases are TGTGCCAGCAGTGAAGCGGAGGGTGCGAACACTGAAGCTTTCTTT. Protein product: CASSEAEGANTEAFF.

In this sample, this clone turned up a few times. The rearrangement joins TRBV10-3 to TRBJ2-3, with D tentatively TRBD2 (5 bases). Trimming removed 4 bases from V and 6 bases from J, with 14 bases in between. Germline CDR1 reads ENHRY; CDR2 reads SYGVKD. The CDR3 is 14 amino acids. The CDR3 DNA reads as TGTGCCATCAGTGTTGGGGAGTCGGGCGATACGCAGTATTTT. Translation: CAISVGESGDTQYF.

This chain joins TRBV5-5 and TRBJ2-3; 13 bases map to TRBD2. This CDR3 is built from 17 residues. The V segment lost 3 bases and the J segment 3 bases; nucleotides outside the gene matches: 7. CDR1 is SGHKS and CDR2 is YYEKEE in the germline V gene (reference sequence). This CDR3 reads CASSSYRTSGGTDTQYF. The CDR3 nucleotides read TGTGCCAGCAGCTCCTATCGGACTAGCGGGGGTACAGATACGCAGTATTTT.

The V gene is TRBV4-3, the J gene TRBJ2-3; tentative D call: TRBD2 (6 bases). The CDR3 has 16 amino acids. Germline-derived CDR1 and CDR2 are LGHNA and YSLEER. V gave up 1 base and J gave up 4 bases, with 15 bases separating them. The DNA of the CDR3 is TGCGCCAGCAGCCAAGGGTCATGGAGGGAGGCAGATACGCAGTATTTT. Protein: CASSQGSWREADTQYF.

This clone was observed a few times. The chain couples TRBV5-1 to TRBJ2-7; 8 bases line up with TRBD1. V was pared by 2 bases and J by 3 bases, with 7 bases of the junction left unmatched. This CDR3 is 15 amino acids long. Germline V gene data show CDR1 as SGHRS and CDR2 as YFSETQ. CDR3: CASSLLPTGVYEQYV. DNA for the CDR3: TGCGCCAGCAGCTTATTGCCGACAGGGGTCTACGAGCAGTACGTC.

The rearrangement joins TRBV5-1 to TRBJ1-5; D might be TRBD1 (5 bases). This CDR3 comprises 14 residues. V was shortened by 0 bases and J by 3 bases, with 7 bases between the two germline ends. Germline V lookup: CDR1 SGHRS, CDR2 YFSETQ. CDR3 residues: CASSLGQNNQPQHF. The CDR3 DNA reads TGCGCCAGCAGCTTGGGACAGAACAATCAGCCCCAGCATTTT.

The chain employs TRBV15 and TRBJ2-1; 8 bases are shared with TRBD2. J lost 2 bases, V lost 0 bases, and 9 bases had no gene match. This CDR3 has 18 amino acids. Germline V gene data show CDR1 as LNHNV and CDR2 as YYDKDF (reference sequence). CDR3 loop: CATSREEIAGFTYNEQFF. CDR3 DNA: TGTGCCACCAGCAGAGAGGAAATAGCGGGATTCACCTACAATGAGCAGTTCTTC.

V usage is TRBV5-1 and J usage is TRBJ2-3, with TRBD2 identical over 7 bases. CDR3 length: 12 amino acids. Germline V CDR1 and CDR2: SGHRS, YFSETQ. Losses at the gene ends were 7 bases for V and 1 base for J; bases not matched to a gene: 0. For the CDR3, the DNA is TGCGCCAGCGGACTAGGCACAGATACGCAGTATTTT. Its protein is CASGLGTDTQYF. The full variable domain, completed using reference TRBV5-1 and TRBJ2-3, is KAGVTQTPRYLIKTRGQQVTLSCSPISGHRSVSWYQQTPGQGLQFLFEYFSETQRNKGNFPGRFSGRQFSNSRSEMNVSTLELGDSALYLCASGLGTDTQYFGPGTRLTVL.

The J gene is TRBJ2-7, the V gene TRBV25-1, with a tentative D call TRBD2 (6 bases). Trimming stripped 5 bases from V and 3 bases from J, with 14 bases between. Germline CDR1 MGHDK, CDR2 SYGVNS. The CDR3 is 14 residues long. CDR3: CASSLTSVFYEQYF. The CDR3 coding sequence is TGTGCCAGCAGTCTGACTAGTGTTTTCTACGAGCAGTACTTC.

The J gene is TRBJ2-3, the V gene TRBV5-1; TRBD2 is a possible D gene (5 bases). CDR3 size: 14 residues. Per the germline V gene, CDR1 is SGHRS and CDR2 is YFSETQ. V was trimmed by 0 bases and J by 5 bases, leaving 10 bases between them. The CDR3 is CASSLGGVGDTQYF. Here the CDR3 DNA reads TGCGCCAGCAGCTTGGGGGGAGTGGGAGATACGCAGTATTTT.

The chain is built from TRBV7-8 and TRBJ1-1, with 7 bases that match TRBD1. J gave up 5 bases and V 5 bases, and 2 bases lay outside the gene matches. Per germline, CDR1 SGHVS and CDR2 FQNEAQ. This CDR3 comprises 12 residues. CDR3 in amino acids: CASSRDSTEAFF. CDR3 DNA sequence: TGTGCCAGCAGCCGGGACAGTACTGAAGCTTTCTTT.

This clone was recorded once. The chain links TRBV5-8 to TRBJ2-5; 9 positions agree with TRBD1. The germline CDR1 and CDR2 sequences are SGHTS and YDEGEE. The V and J ends lost 2 bases and 6 bases, in that order; junction bases with no gene match: 5. The CDR3 consists of 14 residues. CDR3 DNA sequence: TGTGCCAGCAGCTTAGATGGACAGGGGCAGACCCAGTACTTC. As protein: CASSLDGQGQTQYF.

This clone was counted a single time. The chain recombines TRBV5-6 with TRBJ2-7; TRBD2 agrees at 13 bases. This CDR3 is built from 16 residues. V shed 0 bases, J shed 0 bases, and the junction held 0 bases outside the gene matches. Germline V CDR1 and CDR2: SGHDT, YYEEEE. CDR3 DNA sequence: TGTGCCAGCAGCTTGGGACTAGCGGGAGGCTCCTACGAGCAGTACGTC. Translation gives CASSLGLAGGSYEQYV.

The chain uses TRBV10-3 and TRBJ2-1, with 7 bases that match TRBD1. V lost 7 bases to trimming and J lost 5 bases; unmatched junction nucleotides: 17. Germline V gene lookup returns CDR1 ENHRY and CDR2 SYGVKD. The CDR3 has 17 residues. CDR3 sequence (DNA): TGTGCCATCAACAGAGACAGGGTAGGGTTTACGCACAATGAGCAGTTCTTC. It yields the protein CAINRDRVGFTHNEQFF.

V and J are TRBV6-6 and TRBJ2-3; 7 bases are shared with TRBD2. CDR1 and CDR2 from the germline V gene are MNHNY and SVGAGI (reference sequence). J was trimmed by 9 bases and V by 3 bases; bases with no gene match: 6. This CDR3 comprises 13 residues. For the CDR3, the DNA is TGTGCCAGCAGTTATGGGCCGCGGGGGACGCAGTATTTT. It is translated as CASSYGPRGTQYF.

This clone turned up a few times. This chain links TRBV6-2 or TRBV6-3 with TRBJ2-2; D gene unclear. Trimming pared 0 bases from V and 8 bases from J, leaving 4 bases between. This CDR3 comprises 12 residues. Looked up from germline, CDR1 is MNHEY and CDR2 is SVGEGT. Written as DNA, the CDR3 is TGTGCCAGCAGTTACTCCAGAGGGGAGCTGTTTTTT. Its protein product is CASSYSRGELFF.

The chain recombines TRBV21-1 with TRBJ1-5; TRBD1 was called by the table and not checked on the DNA. TRBV21-1 has pseudogene status. CDR3 length equals 15 residues. The DNA of the CDR3 is TGTGCCAGCAAGGCCGACAGGGAACAGCGTCAGCCCCAGCATTTT. Amino acids: CASKADREQRQPQHF.

The chain links TRBV5-1 to TRBJ2-5; 12 nucleotides align to TRBD1. The CDR3 runs 15 residues. With 4 bases clipped from V and 5 bases from J, the junction kept 6 bases outside the gene matches. Germline-derived CDR1 and CDR2 are SGHRS and YFSETQ. CDR3: CASSDGTGGFETQYF. The CDR3 coding sequence is TGCGCCAGCAGCGACGGGACAGGGGGCTTTGAGACCCAGTACTTC.

The chain recombines TRBV3-1 (or the pseudogene TRBV3-2) with TRBJ2-1, with TRBD2 matching over 7 bases. Per germline, CDR1 LGHDT and CDR2 YNNKEL (reference sequence). The CDR3 runs to 18 residues. V shed 0 bases and J 0 bases; nucleotides not matched to a gene: 8. The CDR3 loop reads CASSQDLASGSSYNEQFF. Written as DNA, the CDR3 is TGTGCCAGCAGCCAAGATCTGGCTAGCGGTAGCTCCTACAATGAGCAGTTCTTC.

A single count supports this clone. The J gene is TRBJ2-1, the V gene TRBV5-1, with 11 bases matching TRBD2. The germline V gene has CDR1 SGHRS and CDR2 YFSETQ. With V trimmed by 4 bases and J by 7 bases, 10 bases remained unmatched. The length of the CDR3 is 16 residues. This CDR3 reads CASSKVAGGPENEQFF. In DNA form, the CDR3 reads TGCGCCAGCAGCAAGGTAGCGGGAGGGCCGGAAAATGAGCAGTTCTTC. The whole variable domain, remainder taken from reference TRBV5-1 and TRBJ2-1, is KAGVTQTPRYLIKTRGQQVTLSCSPISGHRSVSWYQQTPGQGLQFLFEYFSETQRNKGNFPGRFSGRQFSNSRSEMNVSTLELGDSALYLCASSKVAGGPENEQFFGPGTRLTVL.

The chain joins TRBV10-2 to TRBJ1-2; 7 nucleotides match TRBD1. The germline gives CDR1 WSHSY, CDR2 SAAADI. The CDR3 spans 16 residues. V shed 6 bases, J shed 5 bases, and the junction held 15 bases outside the gene matches. CDR3 bases: TGCGCCAGCAGCGACTCATACAGGGGAGTGGGATATGGCTACACCTTC. As protein: CASSDSYRGVGYGYTF.

The chain carries TRBV28 and TRBJ2-1; no definite D call. V was clipped by 1 base and J by 0 bases, with 7 bases between them. The CDR3 has 15 residues. The germline V gene encodes CDR1 MDHEN and CDR2 SYDVKM. This CDR3 is CASSLYSSSYNEQFF. The CDR3 nucleotides are TGTGCCAGCAGTTTATACTCTAGCTCCTACAATGAGCAGTTCTTC. The full variable domain, completed using reference TRBV28 and TRBJ2-1, is DVKVTQSSRYLVKRTGEKVFLECVQDMDHENMFWYRQDPGLGLRLIYFSYDVKMKEKGDIPEGYSVSREKKERFSLILESASTNQTSMYLCASSLYSSSYNEQFFGPGTRLTVL.

This rearrangement joins TRBV5-1 to TRBJ2-3; D is ambiguous. Trimming pared 4 bases from V and 1 base from J, leaving 7 bases between. The CDR3 consists of 13 residues. Germline V lookup: CDR1 SGHRS, CDR2 YFSETQ. CDR3 in amino acids: CASSATGTDTQYF. For the CDR3, the DNA is TGCGCCAGCAGCGCTACAGGCACAGATACGCAGTATTTT.